Listed here are 11 T cell receptor beta chains from one sample, sequenced in a study of cytomegalovirus exposure and HLA in healthy donors. Vbeta (60) and Jbeta (13) primers were used in the PCR. TCRdb's copy holds only in-frame clones and misses some; the assay was immunoSEQ multiplex PCR. The sample table includes about 210,000 clones. Sequenced sample: PBMCs. The receptors were sampled from a woman aged 30 to 39 in good health and CMV-seropositive.

The CDR3 protein is CASSLVSGSREQYF. The CDR3, as DNA: TGTGCCAGCAGCTTAGTATCAGGAAGCCGCGAGCAGTACTTC. This sequence joins TRBV11-3 and TRBJ2-7; no clear D gene. In germline, CDR1 is SGHNT, CDR2 YENEEA. This CDR3 spans 14 amino acids. V lost 1 base to trimming and J lost 6 bases, with 13 bases between them.

This chain uses TRBV5-1 with TRBJ1-1; 8 nucleotides line up with TRBD1. Trimming cost V 4 bases and J 8 bases; bases outside gene matches: 7. CDR1 is SGHRS, CDR2 YFSETQ, per germline. CDR3 length equals 13 residues. CDR3 in DNA: TGCGCCAGCAGCGTTCAGGGGGCGGGAGAAGCTTTCTTT. It yields the protein CASSVQGAGEAFF.

The chain is built from TRBV2 and TRBJ1-2; D is unresolved. Trimming removed 6 bases from V and 0 bases from J, with 8 bases in between. This CDR3 region has 13 residues. The germline CDR1 and CDR2 sequences are SNHLY and FYNNEI. The CDR3 DNA sequence: TGTGCCAGCAGGGGCCGTTCTAACTATGGCTACACCTTC. Amino acids: CASRGRSNYGYTF.

The V gene is TRBV10-1, the J gene TRBJ2-7, with no clear D. The CDR3 spans 14 residues. Germline CDR1 and CDR2: WNHNN and SYGVQD (reference sequence). Trimming removed 0 bases from V and 7 bases from J, with 13 bases in between. CDR3 loop: CASSESSLPWEQYF. CDR3 DNA sequence: TGCGCCAGCAGTGAGTCAAGCCTTCCTTGGGAGCAGTACTTC.

CDR3: CAYSGGTGELFF. The CDR3, as DNA: TGTGCCTACTCAGGGGGGACCGGGGAGCTGTTTTTT. V and J are TRBV30 and TRBJ2-2, with D tentatively TRBD1 (7 bases). The CDR3 loop spans 12 amino acids. The germline V gene encodes CDR1 GTSNPN and CDR2 SVGIG (reference sequence). Trimming stripped 7 bases from V and 5 bases from J, with 11 bases between.

The chain combines TRBV2 with TRBJ2-7; 7 nucleotides align to TRBD1. This CDR3 has 14 amino acids. The germline V gene encodes CDR1 SNHLY and CDR2 FYNNEI. V gave up 4 bases and J gave up 2 bases; unmatched junction bases: 5. CDR3 bases: TGTGCCAGCAGTGGGGACAGTTTTCCCTACGAGCAGTACTTC. Its translation is CASSGDSFPYEQYF.

The chain employs TRBV5-1 and TRBJ1-2; 7 bases fit TRBD1. The germline gives CDR1 SGHRS, CDR2 YFSETQ. This CDR3 region has 14 residues. With V trimmed by 3 bases and J by 4 bases, 6 bases remained unmatched. The CDR3 bases are TGCGCCAGCAGCTCCGCCGGACAGGTCTATGGCTACACCTTC. It codes for CASSSAGQVYGYTF.

Here the CDR3 reads CASSLPGTGGFYEQYF. The CDR3 coding sequence is TGTGCCAGCAGTTTACCCGGGACAGGGGGGTTTTACGAGCAGTACTTC. The chain joins TRBV28 to TRBJ2-7, with 11 bases identical to TRBD1. The germline V gene has CDR1 MDHEN and CDR2 SYDVKM. V shed 2 bases, J shed 4 bases, and the junction held 7 bases outside the gene matches. The CDR3 totals 16 residues. The full variable domain, its missing parts supplied by reference TRBV28 and TRBJ2-7, is DVKVTQSSRYLVKRTGEKVFLECVQDMDHENMFWYRQDPGLGLRLIYFSYDVKMKEKGDIPEGYSVSREKKERFSLILESASTNQTSMYLCASSLPGTGGFYEQYFGPGTRLTVT.

This rearrangement joins TRBV6-1 to TRBJ2-7; possible D gene TRBD1, 5 bases. The germline V gene encodes CDR1 MNHNS and CDR2 SASEGT. This CDR3 is 14 amino acids long. The V and J ends lost 0 bases and 0 bases respectively, with 6 bases between them. CDR3 region: CASSEATVSYEQYF. CDR3 DNA: TGTGCCAGCAGTGAAGCGACAGTCTCCTACGAGCAGTACTTC.

Worth noting for this clone: Other DNA sequences from this sample encode an identical CDR3 as well. The CDR3, as DNA: TGTGCCAGCAGCTTCGGCGGAGCGGCAGATACGCAGTATTTT. Protein product: CASSFGGAADTQYF. The chain uses TRBV7-2 and TRBJ2-3; D might be TRBD2 (5 bases). This CDR3 comprises 14 residues. V was pared by 3 bases and J by 4 bases, with 11 bases between. Germline CDR1 is SGHTA and CDR2 is FQGNSA. Supplemented by reference TRBV7-2 and TRBJ2-3, the full variable domain reads GAGVSQSPSNKVTEKGKDVELRCDPISGHTALYWYRQSLGQGLEFLIYFQGNSAPDKSGLPSDRFSAERTGGSVSTLTIQRTQQEDSAVYLCASSFGGAADTQYFGPGTRLTVL.

The J gene is TRBJ2-3, the V gene TRBV5-6; D is perhaps TRBD1 (5 bases). The length of the CDR3 is 13 residues. Germline V gene sequence: CDR1 SGHDT, CDR2 YYEEEE. V was cut by 4 bases and J by 5 bases, with 11 bases left in between. CDR3 region: CASSADSLDTQYF. In DNA form, the CDR3 reads TGTGCCAGCAGCGCAGACAGCTTAGATACGCAGTATTTT. The variable domain in full, completed from reference TRBV5-6 and TRBJ2-3, reads DAGVTQSPTHLIKTRGQQVTLRCSPKSGHDTVSWYQQALGQGPQFIFQYYEEEERQRGNFPDRFSGHQFPNYSSELNVNALLLGDSALYLCASSADSLDTQYFGPGTRLTVL.